These T cell receptor beta chains were read from a single sample in a study of cytomegalovirus exposure and HLA in healthy donors. Libraries were prepared by immunoSEQ multiplex PCR; TCRdb keeps only in-frame clonotypes and omits some of them. Of approximately 190,000 clones in the sample, around 75% were seen once. Sequencing was carried out using PBMCs. Every receptor here comes from a woman aged 25-40 years in good health and CMV-seronegative. The CDR3 runs from the conserved cysteine through the conserved F or W.

V,J,CDR3
TRBV6-6,TRBJ2-1,CASRDRNNEQFF
TRBV19,TRBJ1-4,CASGQGVQKLFF
TRBV30,TRBJ1-1,CAWSQGWTEAFF
TRBV27,TRBJ1-1,CASNDRLNTEAFF
TRBV5-1,TRBJ2-3,CASSPEGTSGGADTQYF
TRBV27,TRBJ2-1,CASSNRRSSYNEQFF
TRBV15,TRBJ1-4,CATSSLSANEKLFF
TRBV19,TRBJ2-2,CATTTQGIISAGELFF
TRBV4-2,TRBJ2-1,CASSPTSGSYNEQFF
TRBV27,TRBJ2-1,CASRPQGASYNEQFF
TRBV6-1,TRBJ2-7,CASSDLAGRASYEQYF
TRBV2,TRBJ1-1,CASSETGGGTEAFF
TRBV5-4,TRBJ1-4,CASSLGGAGEKLFF
TRBV4-1,TRBJ1-5,CASSPEGQRQGQPQHF
TRBV7-3,TRBJ2-3,CASSSGLAGLRDTQYF
TRBV6-1,TRBJ2-3,CASSVDRDTQYF
TRBV5-1,TRBJ1-3,CASSLAGQSSGNTIYF
TRBV11-2,TRBJ1-1,CASSLAGQLNTEAFF
TRBV7-9,TRBJ2-7,CASSYPSGRPSYEQYF
TRBV5-4,TRBJ2-1,CASSSGLAGSEQFF
TRBV19,TRBJ1-2,CASSLLDSLGYYGYTF
TRBV7-9,TRBJ1-5,CASSLDPTSNQPQHF
TRBV18,TRBJ1-5,CASSDSGGRTSNQPQHF
TRBV30,TRBJ2-3,CAWGQADTQYF
TRBV28,TRBJ2-7,CASSVQGYEQYF
TRBV6-4,TRBJ2-1,CASSDSVVLQGTSGRAHNEQFF
TRBV7-9,TRBJ2-2,CASSPRSGDTGELFF
TRBV10-1,TRBJ2-5,CASSESTDQETQYF
TRBV5-1,TRBJ1-1,CASSDDRGNTEAFF
TRBV4-2,TRBJ2-7,CASSQDFTYEQYF
TRBV5-4,TRBJ1-2,CASSGRAGGPYYGYTF
TRBV5-6,TRBJ1-5,CASSWTGGPNQPQHF
TRBV4-2,TRBJ2-3,CASAPWGVGGRSKTDTQYF
TRBV4-3,TRBJ2-7,CASSQEEGTGGYEQYF
TRBV30,TRBJ1-2,CAWSSTFQGLRNGYTF
TRBV4-1,TRBJ2-3,CASSLLSGRARTDTQYF
TRBV28,TRBJ2-7,CASSFVHTRYEQYF
TRBV30,TRBJ2-1,CAWIGGSSYNEQFF
TRBV9,TRBJ2-6,CASSVLGANVLTF
TRBV19,TRBJ1-1,CASQGLFTEAFF
TRBV15,TRBJ1-5,CATSGHRAGNQPQHF
TRBV30,TRBJ2-2,CAWINGRANTGELFF
TRBV5-1,TRBJ1-4,CASTRGQGQGVGATNEKLFF
TRBV30,TRBJ2-2,CASRPRDRVWTGELFF
TRBV2,TRBJ1-6,CASRAGQGRLPLHF
TRBV11-2,TRBJ1-4,CARIGGQEVEKLFF
TRBV2,TRBJ2-2,CASSEKRSTVGELFF
TRBV7-3,TRBJ2-5,CASSPSRAETQYF
TRBV10-2,TRBJ1-2,CASIPYGDYGYTF
TRBV27,NA,CASSVGTSGIYEQYF
TRBV5-1,TRBJ2-1,CASSSSPSSYNEQFF
TRBV27,TRBJ2-1,CASRPGGAVYNEQFF